The rows below give T cell receptor beta chains drawn from one sample of a study of T cell responses to AZD1222 COVID-19 vaccine. The repertoire was sequenced with immunoSEQ multiplex PCR; TCRdb's copy has only in-frame clones and lacks some. The sample has fewer than 120,000 clones; around nine tenths are singletons. The sequencing here drew on peripheral blood, taken 28 days after the second AZD1222 dose. The receptors were gathered from an adult who received the AZD1222 COVID-19 vaccine. The CDR3 runs from the conserved cysteine through the conserved F or W. D genes are given only for firm matches. Not all rows give a size; the values are once, few, many and, for expanded clones, a class.

abundance: -; d_gene: -; j_gene: TRBJ1-4; v_gene: TRBV7-2; CDR3nt: TGTGCCAGCAGCAAACAACAGGGTTCTAATGAAAAACTGTTTTTT; CDR3aa: CASSKQQGSNEKLFF
abundance: -; d_gene: -; j_gene: TRBJ1-1; v_gene: TRBV12-3/TRBV12-4; CDR3nt: TGTGCCAGCAGTTTAGTTCTATTGGGCGGCGCTTTCTTT; CDR3aa: CASSLVLLGGAFF
abundance: -; d_gene: TRBD1; j_gene: TRBJ1-4; v_gene: TRBV11-3; CDR3nt: TGTGCCAGCAGTCCCCGGACAGGGGGTAATGAAAAACTGTTTTTT; CDR3aa: CASSPRTGGNEKLFF
abundance: -; d_gene: -; j_gene: TRBJ2-7; v_gene: TRBV5-1; CDR3nt: TGCGCCAGCAGCTTGGAATCAGGGGTAGGCTACTACGAGCAGTACTTC; CDR3aa: CASSLESGVGYYEQYF
abundance: once; d_gene: -; j_gene: TRBJ1-4; v_gene: TRBV7-6; CDR3nt: TGTGCCAGCACGCAGGGAATAACTAATGAAAAACTGTTTTTT; CDR3aa: CASTQGITNEKLFF
abundance: few; d_gene: -; j_gene: TRBJ1-1; v_gene: TRBV7-9; CDR3nt: TGTGCCAGCAGCTTCCCGCCCCTCCGCAGGGATACTGAAGCTTTCTTT; CDR3aa: CASSFPPLRRDTEAFF
abundance: -; d_gene: TRBD1; j_gene: TRBJ1-5; v_gene: TRBV27; CDR3nt: TGTGCCAGCAGTGGGACAGACAGCAATCAGCCCCAGCATTTT; CDR3aa: CASSGTDSNQPQHF
abundance: -; d_gene: TRBD2; j_gene: TRBJ2-1; v_gene: TRBV6-6; CDR3nt: TGTGCCAGCGGGGCGGGGGGGAACTACAATGAGCAGTTCTTC; CDR3aa: CASGAGGNYNEQFF
abundance: -; d_gene: TRBD2; j_gene: TRBJ2-7; v_gene: TRBV10-1; CDR3nt: TGCGCCAGCAGTGACTGGCTAGCGGGAGGCCTCGTGGGGGAGCAGTACTTC; CDR3aa: CASSDWLAGGLVGEQYF
abundance: -; d_gene: -; j_gene: TRBJ1-3; v_gene: TRBV19; CDR3nt: TGTGCCAGCAACCCGGAGGGCCGGGAGGGAAACACCATATATTTT; CDR3aa: CASNPEGREGNTIYF
abundance: -; d_gene: -; j_gene: TRBJ2-3; v_gene: TRBV2; CDR3nt: TGTGCCAGCAGTGGTCAAACAGATACGCAGTATTTT; CDR3aa: CASSGQTDTQYF
abundance: -; d_gene: TRBD2; j_gene: TRBJ2-3; v_gene: TRBV5-1; CDR3nt: TGCGCCAGCAGCCTGACTAGCGGGGGGGCCGCAGATACGCAGTATTTT; CDR3aa: CASSLTSGGAADTQYF
abundance: -; d_gene: -; j_gene: TRBJ1-1; v_gene: TRBV18; CDR3nt: TGTGCCAGCTCACCGAACGGGCGCACTGAAGCTTTCTTT; CDR3aa: CASSPNGRTEAFF
abundance: -; d_gene: -; j_gene: TRBJ2-7; v_gene: TRBV28; CDR3nt: TGTGCCAGCAGTGCGGGACAGACCTACGAGCAGTACTTC; CDR3aa: CASSAGQTYEQYF